Each of the 10 T cell receptor beta chains below was sequenced from the same sample in a study of cytomegalovirus exposure and HLA in healthy donors. In the PCR, 60 Vbeta and 13 Jbeta primers were used. The repertoire was sequenced with immunoSEQ multiplex PCR; TCRdb's copy has only in-frame clones and lacks some. This sample has roughly 190,000 clones, with 82% found just once. Input material: PBMCs. These receptors came from a woman in her late teens or twenties in good health and CMV-seronegative.

In this sample, this clone turned up a few times. The genes are TRBV5-6 and TRBJ2-1, with 10 bases aligning to TRBD2. The CDR3 totals 17 residues. CDR1 is SGHDT, CDR2 YYEEEE, per germline. V lost 4 bases and J lost 1; bases outside the gene matches: 8. This CDR3 is CASSPTLAGVSYNEQFF. The CDR3 nucleotides are TGTGCCAGCAGCCCAACCCTAGCGGGGGTTTCCTACAATGAGCAGTTCTTC.

The V and J genes are TRBV2 and TRBJ2-5; TRBD1 aligns across 7 bases. The J call is in doubt because the DNA end fits TRBJ2-7 better. The CDR3 sequence is 13 residues long. The V gene's germline CDR1 is SNHLY and CDR2 FYNNEI. The CDR3 sequence is CASILQGSYEQYF. In DNA, the CDR3 is TGTGCCAGCATCCTACAGGGGTCCTACGAGCAGTACTTC.

This clone was picked up one time. CDR3 protein: CASSHRDSYNEQFF. CDR3 DNA sequence: TGTGCCAGCAGCCACCGGGACTCCTACAATGAGCAGTTCTTC. The chain combines TRBV16 with TRBJ2-1, with D maybe TRBD2 (5 bases). Trimming took 3 bases from V and 0 from J, leaving 6 bases between them. Germline V lookup: CDR1 KGHSY, CDR2 FQNENV. CDR3 length equals 14 residues.

This chain joins TRBV6-6 and TRBJ2-2; perhaps TRBD1 as D (6 bases). This CDR3 is 16 amino acids long. Germline V lookup: CDR1 MNHNY, CDR2 SVGAGI (reference sequence). V lost 6 bases and J 7 bases, leaving 21 bases between the germline ends. The CDR3 is CASSSPGVGAGGELFF. Written as DNA, the CDR3 is TGTGCCAGCAGCTCCCCCGGGGTGGGGGCGGGCGGGGAGCTGTTTTTT.

In regard to this clone: Germline is not matched at one junction end, which may reflect a read error. The identical CDR3 is also encoded by other nucleotide sequences in the sample. The CDR3 DNA reads as TGCGCCAGCAGTTTGGACAGGAGCTACGAGCAGTACTTC. This translates into CASSLDRSYEQYF. The gene calls are TRBV5-1 and TRBJ2-7; 7 bases line up with TRBD1. Germline lookup yields CDR1 SGHRS and CDR2 YFSETQ. This CDR3 has 13 amino acids.

The V call is TRBV11-1, the J call TRBJ1-1; 9 bases align to TRBD1. The junction had 3 bases not matched to a gene; V was cut back by 0 bases and J by 4 bases. The CDR3 consists of 15 residues. The germline CDR1 and CDR2 sequences are SGHAT and FQDESV (reference sequence). The DNA of the CDR3 is TGTGCCAGCAGCTTAGCGGGGACAGGGTCCACTGAAGCTTTCTTT. Translated: CASSLAGTGSTEAFF.

Remarks on this clone: Germline and junction disagree at one end, which may indicate a read error. This rearrangement joins TRBV11-3 to TRBJ2-1, with D perhaps matching TRBD2 (5 bases). The CDR3 runs to 13 residues. From germline, CDR1 is SGHNT and CDR2 YENEEA. CDR3 DNA sequence: TGTGCCAGCAGCCTAGAGGGCTCAATAGAGCAGTTCTTC. Amino acid sequence: CASSLEGSIEQFF.

The gene calls are TRBV27 and TRBJ2-1, with 7 bases that match TRBD2. CDR3 length: 17 residues. Germline loops: CDR1 MNHEY, CDR2 SMNVEV (reference sequence). With V trimmed by 5 bases and J by 4 bases, 14 bases remained unmatched. The CDR3 loop is CASSPPPWGGIYNEQFF. Here the CDR3 DNA reads TGTGCCAGCAGTCCCCCCCCCTGGGGGGGTATTTACAATGAGCAGTTCTTC.

The chain's CDR3 is CASSGLAGGRDTQYF. The CDR3 DNA sequence: TGTGCCAGCAGTGGACTAGCGGGAGGTCGGGATACGCAGTATTTT. V usage is TRBV6-1 and J usage is TRBJ2-3; 13 bases line up with TRBD2. The length of the CDR3 is 15 residues. Germline CDR1 and CDR2: MNHNS and SASEGT. V lost 4 bases and J lost 6; bases outside the gene matches: 4.

The gene calls are TRBV28 and TRBJ2-3, with D possibly matching TRBD2 (6 bases). Germline V gene sequence: CDR1 MDHEN, CDR2 SYDVKM. Trimming took off 2 bases at V and 0 bases at J, with 9 bases between the two ends. The CDR3 runs to 15 residues. The DNA for the CDR3 is TGTGCCAGCAGTTTACGCGGGGCTAGCACAGATACGCAGTATTTT. Amino acids: CASSLRGASTDTQYF.